This TCR beta chain was obtained from a study of early T cells in non-severe SARS-CoV-2 infection. The overall study: Sequencing was performed on bulk RNA from unsorted whole blood, leaving chains unpaired.

Unique molecular identifiers tagged individual cDNA molecules. TCRdb processed the 5' RACE reads anew with MiXCR; each CDR3 protein has one entry. The sample has around 70,000 distinct CDR3 sequences, more than 10% seen once; the top ten hold roughly 3.9%. The CDR3 sequence is 12 residues long. Germline assignment: CDR1 LNHDA and CDR2 SQIVND (reference sequence). V lost 5 bases, J lost 2 bases, and 6 bases lay in between. The source material was whole blood. The TCR comes from an adult who was a healthcare worker with PCR-confirmed SARS-CoV-2 infection or an uninfected control (not recorded which). The genes are TRBV19 and TRBJ2-5; no clear D. In DNA, the CDR3 is TGTGCCAGTAGTCAGTCACAAGAGACCCAGTACTTC. Amino acid sequence: CASSQSQETQYF.